These 23 T cell receptor beta chains were all obtained from the same sample, sequenced in a study of cytomegalovirus exposure and HLA in healthy donors. PCR primers comprised 60 Vbeta and 13 Jbeta primers. Generated by immunoSEQ multiplex PCR, the TCRdb table keeps only in-frame clones and is missing some. The sample holds some 180,000 clones, around 80% seen once. The specimen was PBMCs. Source of these receptors: a young man in good health and CMV-seronegative.

This clone has just a few counts. V is TRBV13 and J is TRBJ1-2; tentatively, D is TRBD1 (5 bases). Germline values: CDR1 PRHDT, CDR2 FYEKMQ (reference sequence). The ends were cut back, 5 bases at V and 7 bases at J, with 29 bases in the middle. The CDR3 has 18 residues. As DNA, the CDR3 is TGTGCCAGCAGCCCCCTCTCTGGGGGGGTCCTACCTTCTACTGGCTACACCTTC. Its protein is CASSPLSGGVLPSTGYTF. The whole variable domain, filled in from reference TRBV13 and TRBJ1-2, reads AAGVIQSPRHLIKEKRETATLKCYPIPRHDTVYWYQQGPGQDPQFLISFYEKMQSDKGSIPDRFSAQQFSDYHSELNMSSLELGDSALYFCASSPLSGGVLPSTGYTFGSGTRLTVV.

In its sample, this clone was seen a few times. V gene TRBV27 combines with J gene TRBJ1-2; TRBD1 matches at 8 bases. The trim removed 8 bases at V and 5 bases at J, leaving 10 bases unmatched. Germline loops: CDR1 MNHEY, CDR2 SMNVEV (reference sequence). CDR3 length: 14 amino acids. The CDR3 loop is CASCGGQGRYGYTF. DNA of the CDR3: TGTGCCAGCTGCGGAGGACAGGGTCGGTATGGCTACACCTTC.

J is TRBJ2-1 and V is TRBV9; D gene ambiguous. CDR1 SGDLS and CDR2 YYNGEE come from the germline V gene. The CDR3 has 14 residues. Between the trimmed V and J ends, which lost 0 bases and 6 bases, there was a span of 10 bases. The CDR3 DNA sequence: TGTGCCAGCAGCGTAGAGCACAGCCCCAATGAGCAGTTCTTC. It encodes CASSVEHSPNEQFF.

The rearrangement uses TRBV7-2 and TRBJ1-2; 10 bases agree with TRBD1. V was clipped by 5 bases and J by 4 bases; unmatched bases: 7. CDR1 and CDR2 from the germline V gene are SGHTA and FQGNSA. The CDR3 loop spans 15 amino acids. In DNA form, the CDR3 reads TGTGCCAGCAGCCGACAGGGGGCTGCGGGCTATGGCTACACCTTC. This translates into CASSRQGAAGYGYTF.

The chain couples TRBV2 to TRBJ2-7; 9 bases fit TRBD2. The CDR3 is 14 residues long. V was clipped by 5 bases and J by 8 bases; unmatched bases: 10. Per germline, CDR1 SNHLY and CDR2 FYNNEI. CDR3 nucleotides: TGTGCCAGCAGTAATAGCGGGGGAGAGGGCAAGCAGTACTTC. Translating it yields CASSNSGGEGKQYF.

In this sample, this clone turned up a few times. The rearrangement uses TRBV4-3 and TRBJ1-2, with D perhaps matching TRBD1 (6 bases). This CDR3 has 14 amino acids. Trimming removed 3 bases from V and 7 bases from J, with 15 bases in between. Germline CDR1 is LGHNA and CDR2 is YSLEER. The chain's CDR3 is CASSQGRQGPGYTF. The CDR3 DNA reads as TGCGCCAGCAGCCAGGGAAGGCAGGGGCCTGGCTACACCTTC.

V and J are TRBV4-2 and TRBJ2-1, with 11 positions matching TRBD2. With V trimmed by 0 bases and J by 4 bases, 11 bases remained unmatched. The V gene's germline CDR1 is LGHNA and CDR2 YNFKEQ. This CDR3 is built from 19 residues. For the CDR3, the DNA is TGTGCCAGCAGCCAAGAAGAAGGCTTAGCGGGAGGGATTTACAATGAGCAGTTCTTC. Translating gives CASSQEEGLAGGIYNEQFF.

This clone was detected only once. V is TRBV18 and J is TRBJ1-4; 7 nucleotides align to TRBD1. Unmatched junction bases numbered 17, after V lost 3 bases and J lost 1 base. This CDR3 comprises 20 residues. Germline CDR1 KGHSH, CDR2 LQKENI. The CDR3 loop is CASSPREPGTATLTNEKLFF. The CDR3 DNA reads TGTGCCAGCTCACCGAGAGAGCCCGGGACAGCGACTTTAACTAATGAAAAACTGTTTTTT.

The chain couples TRBV5-6 to TRBJ2-5; TRBD2 agrees at 12 bases. The germline gives CDR1 SGHDT, CDR2 YYEEEE. This CDR3 has 17 residues. Germline trimming cut 3 bases from V and 2 bases from J; bases unmatched to any gene: 8. The CDR3 is CASSSPTSGGQQETQYF. Here the CDR3 DNA reads TGTGCCAGCAGCTCCCCGACTAGCGGGGGCCAACAAGAGACCCAGTACTTC.

The chain carries TRBV5-1 and TRBJ2-1, with TRBD2 matching over 7 bases. V dropped 2 bases and J dropped 9; count of bases not matched to a gene: 14. CDR1 is SGHRS, CDR2 YFSETQ, per germline. The CDR3 has 16 amino acids. This CDR3 is CASSFNPSGRVGEQFF. The CDR3 bases are TGCGCCAGCAGCTTCAACCCTAGCGGCCGGGTCGGTGAGCAGTTCTTC.

This clone was observed a handful of times. The chain is built from TRBV15 and TRBJ1-4; D remains ambiguous. The CDR3 loop spans 13 amino acids. The V gene's germline CDR1 is LNHNV and CDR2 YYDKDF (reference sequence). The V and J ends lost 1 base and 7 bases respectively, with 7 bases between them. In nucleotides, the CDR3 is TGTGCCACCAGCAGAGTTCCTTCTGAAAAACTGTTTTTT. This translates into CATSRVPSEKLFF.

This sequence joins TRBV27 and TRBJ2-1, with TRBD2 matching over 11 bases. V dropped 3 bases and J dropped 2; count of bases not matched to a gene: 6. CDR1 is MNHEY and CDR2 is SMNVEV in the germline V gene (reference sequence). The CDR3 contains 17 residues. CDR3 nucleotide sequence: TGTGCCAGCAGTTTGATCCTAGCGGGGGGCCCCTACAATGAGCAGTTCTTC. Its protein is CASSLILAGGPYNEQFF.

The rearrangement joins TRBV19 to TRBJ2-3; TRBD1 aligns across 11 bases. Germline-derived CDR1 and CDR2 are LNHDA and SQIVND (reference sequence). V was pared by 7 bases and J by 4 bases, with 10 bases of the junction left unmatched. CDR3 size: 16 residues. The CDR3 DNA sequence: TGTGCCAGTACCTCTAGAAGGACAGGGGGCTCAGATACGCAGTATTTT. Amino acids: CASTSRRTGGSDTQYF.

The rearrangement links TRBV6-5 to TRBJ2-3; maybe TRBD2 (6 bases). The CDR3 spans 14 residues. Trimming stripped 4 bases from V and 2 bases from J, with 10 bases between. Germline V gene data show CDR1 as MNHEY and CDR2 as SVGAGI. The CDR3 nucleotides are TGTGCCAGCAGTTCTGGACTAACCACAGATACGCAGTATTTT. It encodes CASSSGLTTDTQYF.

The rearrangement uses TRBV5-8 and TRBJ1-5; weak D call: TRBD1 (6 bases). The CDR3 loop spans 15 amino acids. Germline lookup yields CDR1 SGHTS and CDR2 YDEGEE. The V gene lost 4 bases and the J gene lost 0 bases, with 11 bases spanning the gap. CDR3 in amino acids: CASSDDRNSNQPQHF. DNA for the CDR3: TGTGCCAGCAGCGACGACAGGAATAGCAATCAGCCCCAGCATTTT.

The rearrangement joins TRBV29-1 to TRBJ2-2; D remains unclear. The CDR3 totals 11 residues. Germline-derived CDR1 and CDR2 are SQVTM and ANQGSEA. V lost 2 bases, J lost 5 bases, and 3 bases lay in between. The CDR3 DNA is TGCAGCGTTGAATATACCGGGGAGCTGTTTTTT. Translated: CSVEYTGELFF.

The genes are TRBV18 and TRBJ2-7; D perhaps matches TRBD1 (6 bases). The V and J ends lost 3 bases and 7 bases respectively, with 13 bases between them. The CDR3 is made up of 13 amino acids. Germline V CDR1 and CDR2: KGHSH, LQKENI. This CDR3 is CASSPDRTREQYF. The DNA for the CDR3 is TGTGCCAGCTCACCTGACAGGACGCGGGAGCAGTACTTC.

The chain has TRBV5-6 and TRBJ1-2; D gene uncertain. The CDR3 length is 16 residues. CDR1 is SGHDT and CDR2 is YYEEEE in the germline V gene. The V and J ends lost 0 bases and 0 bases respectively, with 12 bases between them. The DNA for the CDR3 is TGTGCCAGCAGCTTGGCAACTTATATTTCTAACTATGGCTACACCTTC. This encodes CASSLATYISNYGYTF.

The rearrangement uses TRBV6-6 and TRBJ1-1, with D tentatively TRBD1 (5 bases). Trimming took 2 bases from V and 1 from J, leaving 8 bases between them. Germline lookup yields CDR1 MNHNY and CDR2 SVGAGI (reference sequence). CDR3 length equals 14 residues. Here the CDR3 reads CASSYPTENTEAFF. The CDR3 DNA reads as TGTGCCAGCAGTTACCCGACAGAGAACACTGAAGCTTTCTTT.

A word on this clone: The same CDR3 is also encoded by other DNA sequences in this sample. This sequence joins TRBV10-2 and TRBJ2-7; D is perhaps TRBD1 (6 bases). Germline-derived CDR1 and CDR2 are WSHSY and SAAADI. The CDR3 has 13 amino acids. Trimming left V 6 bases short and J 4 bases short, with 13 bases between. The CDR3 nucleotides are TGCGCCAGCAGGGAGCAGGGGCCTTACGAGCAGTACTTC. Translating gives CASREQGPYEQYF.

The V and J genes are TRBV30 and TRBJ1-2, with no clear D. The CDR3 runs to 12 residues. Trimming stripped 0 bases from V and 10 bases from J, with 12 bases between. Germline lookup yields CDR1 GTSNPN and CDR2 SVGIG (reference sequence). In DNA form, the CDR3 reads TGTGCCTGGAGTGTACCCTCGTTAGCCTACACCTTC. Translation: CAWSVPSLAYTF.

This clone was found a few times. The chain employs TRBV5-8 and TRBJ2-6, with TRBD1 matching over 7 bases. V shed 3 bases and J 0 bases; nucleotides not matched to a gene: 6. This CDR3 has 17 amino acids. Germline CDR1 SGHTS, CDR2 YDEGEE. The chain's CDR3 is CASSSGTVLSGANVLTF. CDR3 bases: TGTGCCAGCAGCTCCGGGACAGTACTCTCTGGGGCCAACGTCCTGACTTTC. Together with reference TRBV5-8 and TRBJ2-6, the CDR3 gives the full variable domain: EAGVTQSPTHLIKTRGQQATLRCSPISGHTSVYWYQQALGLGLQFLLWYDEGEERNRGNFPPRFSGRQFPNYSSELNVNALELEDSALYLCASSSGTVLSGANVLTFGAGSRLTVL.

The chain couples TRBV6-6 to TRBJ1-2; D is ambiguous. The germline V and J ends were trimmed by 2 bases and 2 bases, with 6 bases remaining between them. The CDR3 is made up of 13 amino acids. From germline, CDR1 is MNHNY and CDR2 SVGAGI (reference sequence). CDR3 sequence reads: CASSYGPNYGYTF. The CDR3 DNA reads as TGTGCCAGCAGTTACGGGCCCAACTATGGCTACACCTTC.